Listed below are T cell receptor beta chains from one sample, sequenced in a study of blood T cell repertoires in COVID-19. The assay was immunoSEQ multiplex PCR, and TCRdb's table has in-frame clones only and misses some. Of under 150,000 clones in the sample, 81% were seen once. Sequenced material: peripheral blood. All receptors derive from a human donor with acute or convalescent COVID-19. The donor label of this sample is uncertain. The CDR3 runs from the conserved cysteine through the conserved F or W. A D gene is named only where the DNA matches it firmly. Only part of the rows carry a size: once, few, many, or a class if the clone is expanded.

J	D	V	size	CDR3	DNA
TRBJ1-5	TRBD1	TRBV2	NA	CASGRQGDQPQHF	TGTGCCAGCGGCCGACAGGGGGATCAGCCCCAGCATTTT
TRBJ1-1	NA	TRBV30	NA	CAWSVRLTGAFF	TGTGCCTGGAGTGTACGTCTGACGGGAGCTTTCTTT
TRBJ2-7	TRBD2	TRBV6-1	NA	CASSEGLATSYEQYF	TGTGCCAGCAGTGAAGGACTAGCGACCTCCTACGAGCAGTACTTC
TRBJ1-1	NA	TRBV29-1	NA	CSVEPVPGTEAFF	TGCAGCGTTGAACCAGTCCCGGGCACTGAAGCTTTCTTT
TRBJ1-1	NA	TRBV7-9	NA	CASSPGGPNTEAFF	TGTGCCAGCAGCCCCGGAGGACCGAACACTGAAGCTTTCTTT
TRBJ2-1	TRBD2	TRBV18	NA	CASSPGLAGFINEQFF	TGTGCCAGCTCACCGGGACTAGCGGGGTTTATCAATGAGCAGTTCTTC
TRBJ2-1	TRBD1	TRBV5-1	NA	CASSVGQYNEQFF	TGCGCCAGCAGCGTGGGACAGTACAATGAGCAGTTCTTC
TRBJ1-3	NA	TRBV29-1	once	CSVMTGWDTIYF	TGCAGCGTGATGACAGGCTGGGACACCATATATTTT
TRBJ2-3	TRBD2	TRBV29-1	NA	CSVGTSGGVSDTQYF	TGCAGCGTTGGAACCAGCGGGGGGGTATCAGATACGCAGTATTTT
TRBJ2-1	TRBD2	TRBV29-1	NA	CSVPAGVTYNEQFF	TGCAGCGTGCCCGCGGGGGTAACCTACAATGAGCAGTTCTTC
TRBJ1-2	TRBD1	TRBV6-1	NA	CASSERGTGGAGGYTF	TGTGCCAGCAGTGAGAGGGGGACAGGGGGCGCCGGGGGCTACACCTTC
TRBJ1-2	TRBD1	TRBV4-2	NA	CASSQIGQGIESYGYTF	TGTGCCAGCAGCCAGATTGGACAGGGAATCGAGTCCTATGGCTACACCTTC
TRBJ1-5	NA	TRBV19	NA	CASSRGLNNQPQHF	TGTGCCAGTAGTAGAGGGTTAAACAATCAGCCCCAGCATTTT
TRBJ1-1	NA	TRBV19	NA	CASSSDRAYTEAFF	TGTGCCAGTAGCTCCGACAGAGCTTACACTGAAGCTTTCTTT
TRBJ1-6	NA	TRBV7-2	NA	CASSFRTGRNSPLHF	TGTGCCAGCAGCTTCCGTACAGGTCGTAATTCACCCCTCCACTTT
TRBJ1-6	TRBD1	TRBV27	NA	CASSTSFLTTGVGSPLHF	TGTGCCAGCAGCACATCCTTTTTAACGACAGGGGTAGGATCACCCCTCCACTTT
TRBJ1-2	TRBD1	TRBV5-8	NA	CASSLYGTDGYTF	TGTGCCAGCAGCTTGTACGGGACAGATGGCTACACCTTC
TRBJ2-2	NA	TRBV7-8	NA	CASSHGSKNTGELFF	TGTGCCAGCAGCCACGGGTCGAAGAACACCGGGGAGCTGTTTTTT
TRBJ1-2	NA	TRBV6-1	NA	CASSETGRVDGYTF	TGTGCCAGCAGTGAAACCGGCAGGGTAGATGGCTACACCTTC
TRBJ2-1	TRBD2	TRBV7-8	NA	CASSLTLAGGRYEQFF	TGTGCCAGCAGCTTAACGCTAGCGGGGGGGCGGTATGAGCAGTTCTTC
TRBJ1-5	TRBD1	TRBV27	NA	CASRPTGVRNQPQHF	TGTGCCAGCAGACCTACAGGGGTGCGCAATCAGCCCCAGCATTTT
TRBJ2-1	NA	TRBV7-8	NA	CASSLLSGKTNEQFF	TGTGCCAGCAGCTTATTATCAGGGAAAACGAATGAGCAGTTCTTC
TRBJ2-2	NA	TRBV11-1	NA	CASSPVPTGELFF	TGTGCCAGCAGCCCGGTTCCCACCGGGGAGCTGTTTTTT
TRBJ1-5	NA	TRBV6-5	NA	CASSPRRTQPQHF	TGTGCCAGCAGTCCTCGGAGGACTCAGCCCCAGCATTTT
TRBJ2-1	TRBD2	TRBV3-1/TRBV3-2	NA	CASSQDTSGPYNEQFF	TGTGCCAGCAGCCAGGACACTAGCGGGCCTTACAATGAGCAGTTCTTC
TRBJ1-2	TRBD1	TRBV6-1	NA	CASSDIGQGANGYTF	TGTGCCAGCAGTGATATTGGACAGGGCGCGAATGGCTACACCTTC
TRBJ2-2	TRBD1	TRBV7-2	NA	CASSPRTGAGELFF	TGTGCCAGCAGCCCAAGGACAGGGGCCGGGGAGCTGTTTTTT
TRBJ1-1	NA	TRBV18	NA	CASSPFKEMNTEAFF	TGTGCCAGCTCACCTTTCAAGGAGATGAACACTGAAGCTTTCTTT
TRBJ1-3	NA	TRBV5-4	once	CASSSGLFSGNTIYF	TGTGCCAGCAGCTCGGGACTGTTCTCTGGAAACACCATATATTTT
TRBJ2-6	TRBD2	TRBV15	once	CATSRRAGGTGANVLTF	TGTGCCACCAGCAGACGAGCGGGGGGTACTGGGGCCAACGTCCTGACTTTC
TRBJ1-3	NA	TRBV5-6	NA	CASSSLGSRNTIYF	TGTGCCAGCAGCTCCCTTGGTTCGCGGAACACCATATATTTT
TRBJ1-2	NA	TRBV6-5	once	CASSFYLAHGYTF	TGTGCCAGCAGTTTTTATCTGGCCCATGGCTACACCTTC
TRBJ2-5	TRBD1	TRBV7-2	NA	CASSRSGQGRETQYF	TGTGCCAGCAGCCGGTCGGGACAGGGAAGAGAGACCCAGTACTTC
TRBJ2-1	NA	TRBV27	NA	CASRRDVEQFF	TGTGCCAGCAGGCGGGACGTTGAGCAGTTCTTC
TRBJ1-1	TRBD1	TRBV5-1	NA	CASSLRQGGEAFF	TGCGCCAGCAGCTTACGACAGGGTGGTGAAGCTTTCTTT
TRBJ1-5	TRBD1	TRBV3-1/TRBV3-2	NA	CASSQGDSHSNQPQHF	TGTGCCAGCAGCCAAGGGGACAGTCATAGCAATCAGCCCCAGCATTTT
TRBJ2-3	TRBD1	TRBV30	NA	CAWSQPGQGSQYF	TGTGCCTGGAGCCAACCGGGACAGGGCTCGCAGTATTTT
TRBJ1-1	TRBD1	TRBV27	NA	CASSPWTGEAFF	TGTGCCAGCAGCCCCTGGACAGGTGAAGCTTTCTTT
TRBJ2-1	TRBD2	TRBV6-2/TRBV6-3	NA	CASSYSLTPRGGIENEQFF	TGTGCCAGCAGTTACTCTCTCACCCCACGGGGGGGCATCGAGAATGAGCAGTTCTTC
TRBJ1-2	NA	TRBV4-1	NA	CASSQPTGLDSQGIYGYTF	TGCGCCAGCAGCCAACCGACCGGATTAGACAGCCAGGGGATCTATGGCTACACCTTC
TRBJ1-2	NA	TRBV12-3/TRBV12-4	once	CASTFGGYGYTF	TGTGCCAGCACCTTCGGGGGCTATGGCTACACCTTC
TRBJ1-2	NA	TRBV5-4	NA	CASRTGDTVNYGYTF	TGTGCCAGCAGGACAGGCGACACAGTTAACTATGGCTACACCTTC
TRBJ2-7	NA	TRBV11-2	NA	CASSLEGRRTYEQYF	TGTGCCAGCAGCTTAGAAGGGAGAAGGACCTACGAGCAGTACTTC
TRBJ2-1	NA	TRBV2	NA	CASSAQGWGYNEQFF	TGTGCCAGCAGCGCTCAGGGATGGGGCTACAATGAGCAGTTCTTC
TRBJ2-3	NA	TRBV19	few	CASSTHRATDTQYF	TGTGCCAGTTCGACACACAGGGCCACAGATACGCAGTATTTT
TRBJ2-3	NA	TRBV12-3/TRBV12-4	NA	CASSRGTDTQYF	TGTGCCAGCAGCCGAGGGACAGATACGCAGTATTTT
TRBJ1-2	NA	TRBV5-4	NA	CASSLRGDYTF	TGTGCCAGCAGCTTGAGGGGTGACTACACCTTC
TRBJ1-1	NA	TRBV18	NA	CASSSSLDTEAFF	TGTGCCAGCTCCTCTAGCTTAGACACTGAAGCTTTCTTT
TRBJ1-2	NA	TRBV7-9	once	CASSEWTVYGYTF	TGTGCCAGCAGCGAGTGGACAGTCTATGGCTACACCTTC
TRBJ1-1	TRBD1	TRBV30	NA	CAWSRTGGTEAFF	TGTGCCTGGAGTAGGACAGGGGGCACTGAAGCTTTCTTT
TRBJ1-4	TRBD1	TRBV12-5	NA	CASGAPQGSNEKLFF	TGTGCTAGTGGTGCCCCACAGGGGTCTAATGAAAAACTGTTTTTT
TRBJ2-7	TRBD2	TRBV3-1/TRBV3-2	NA	CASSQGAGGSDF	TGTGCCAGCAGCCAAGGGGCGGGGGGCTCTGACTTC
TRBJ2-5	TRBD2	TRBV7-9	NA	CASSSPPLAGEKQETQYF	TGTGCCAGCAGCTCGCCCCCTTTAGCGGGGGAGAAACAAGAGACCCAGTACTTC
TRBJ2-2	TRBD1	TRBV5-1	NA	CASSLGQGIFGELFF	TGCGCCAGCAGCTTGGGACAGGGTATTTTCGGGGAGCTGTTTTTT
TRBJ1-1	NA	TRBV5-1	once	CASSLASGDTEAFF	TGCGCCAGCAGCTTGGCCTCAGGGGATACTGAAGCTTTCTTT
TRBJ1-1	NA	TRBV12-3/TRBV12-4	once	CASSLRSSSFF	TGTGCCAGCAGTTTAAGGAGTAGTTCTTTCTTT